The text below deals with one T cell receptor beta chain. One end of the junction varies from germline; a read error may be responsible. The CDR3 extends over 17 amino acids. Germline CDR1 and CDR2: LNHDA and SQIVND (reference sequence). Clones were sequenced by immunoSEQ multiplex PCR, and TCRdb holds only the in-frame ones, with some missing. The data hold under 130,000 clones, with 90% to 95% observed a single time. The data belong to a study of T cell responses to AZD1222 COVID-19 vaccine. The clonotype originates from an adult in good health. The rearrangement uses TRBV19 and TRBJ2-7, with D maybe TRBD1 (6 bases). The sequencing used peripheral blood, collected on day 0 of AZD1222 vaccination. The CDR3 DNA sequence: TGTGCCAGTAGCATAGGCTATGGGGACACTAAGGGCAACGAGCAGTACTTC. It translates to CASSIGYGDTKGNEQYF.